The clone carrying this T cell receptor (beta chain) was observed a few times. Some clones are missing from TCRdb's copy, which holds only in-frame ones; the method was immunoSEQ multiplex PCR. This table has about 350,000 clones, about 90% appearing once. This entry belongs to a study of blood T cell repertoires in COVID-19. Whole-study context: The cDNA or gDNA used as material had been derived from T cells, B-cell-depleted T cells, or PBMCs.

Participant age was about 18 to 89 years, and participants resided in roughly 25 US areas. The CDR3 sequence is 20 residues long. The germline gives CDR1 MNHEY, CDR2 SVGEGT. Trimming took 2 bases from V and 0 from J; bases not matched to a gene: 12. The sequence was obtained from a woman aged 25 to 39 who had been exposed to COVID-19. Specimen: PBMCs or T cells enriched from blood (not recorded which). The genes are TRBV6-2 or TRBV6-3 and TRBJ2-7; 14 nucleotides line up with TRBD2. CDR3 nucleotide sequence: TGTGCCAGCAGTTACATCGGGGGAGGACTAGCGGGAGGACGCTCCTACGAGCAGTACTTC. Its translation is CASSYIGGGLAGGRSYEQYF.